This record covers a single T cell receptor beta chain. Its antigen remains unknown. The repertoire was sequenced with immunoSEQ multiplex PCR; TCRdb's copy has only in-frame clones and lacks some. The sample has under 150,000 clones; roughly 89% are singletons. The record originates from a study of Ad26.COV2.S vaccination and SARS-CoV-2 variants. Study conclusions and caveats: Substantial response breadth was reportedly seen for spike-specific CD8+ and CD4+ T cells after vaccination. Responses of T cells in total may have been underestimated by the TCR breadth and depth analyses.

The junction had 8 bases not matched to a gene; V was cut back by 2 bases and J by 4 bases. Germline V gene lookup returns CDR1 SEHNR and CDR2 FQNEAQ (reference sequence). CDR3 length equals 17 residues. The sequencing here drew on peripheral blood, taken after recovery from COVID-19. The chain couples TRBV7-9 to TRBJ2-5; 12 bases agree with TRBD2. The clonotype comes from a human donor who had recovered from COVID-19. DNA of the CDR3: TGTGCCAGCAGCTTATCGGTACTGGGACTAGCGGGAGAGACCCAGTACTTC. Translation gives CASSLSVLGLAGETQYF.